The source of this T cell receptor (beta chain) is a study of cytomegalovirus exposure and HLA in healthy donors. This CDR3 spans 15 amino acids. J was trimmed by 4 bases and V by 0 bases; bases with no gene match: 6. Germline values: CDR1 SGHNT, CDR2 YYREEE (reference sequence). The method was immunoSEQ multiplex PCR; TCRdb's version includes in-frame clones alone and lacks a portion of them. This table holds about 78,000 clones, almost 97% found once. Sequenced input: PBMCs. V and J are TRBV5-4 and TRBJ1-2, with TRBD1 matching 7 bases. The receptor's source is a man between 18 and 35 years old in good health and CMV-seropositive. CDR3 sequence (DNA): TGTGCCAGCAGCTTGGTCGAGGGGGCCAGCTATGGCTACACCTTC. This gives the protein CASSLVEGASYGYTF. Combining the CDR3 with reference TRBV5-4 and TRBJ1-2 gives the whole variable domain ETGVTQSPTHLIKTRGQQVTLRCSSQSGHNTVSWYQQALGQGPQFIFQYYREEENGRGNFPPRFSGLQFPNYSSELNVNALELDDSALYLCASSLVEGASYGYTFGSGTRLTVV.